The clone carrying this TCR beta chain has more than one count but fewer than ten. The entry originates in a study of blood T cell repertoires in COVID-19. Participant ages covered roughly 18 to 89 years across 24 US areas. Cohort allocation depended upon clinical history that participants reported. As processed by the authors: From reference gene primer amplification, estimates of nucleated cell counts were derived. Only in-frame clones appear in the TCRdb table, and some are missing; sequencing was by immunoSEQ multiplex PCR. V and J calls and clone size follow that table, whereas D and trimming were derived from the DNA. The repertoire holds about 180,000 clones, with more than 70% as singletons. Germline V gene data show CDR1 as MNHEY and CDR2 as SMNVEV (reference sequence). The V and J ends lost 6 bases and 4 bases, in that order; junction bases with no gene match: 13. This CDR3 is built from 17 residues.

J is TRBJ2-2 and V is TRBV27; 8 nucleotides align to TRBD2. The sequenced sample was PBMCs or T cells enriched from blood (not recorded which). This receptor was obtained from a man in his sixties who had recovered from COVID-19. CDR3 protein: CASRSLRGGMVTGELFF. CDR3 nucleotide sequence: TGTGCCAGCAGGTCTCTTCGGGGGGGGATGGTCACCGGGGAGCTGTTTTTT.